The clone carrying this T cell receptor beta chain has a count of ten or more. Its antigen is currently unknown. TCRdb re-analysed the multiplex PCR reads in MiXCR, keeping a single row per CDR3 protein. In the table there are about 300,000 distinct CDR3 sequences, around 30% of which are singletons. Germline V gene lookup returns CDR1 SGHTA and CDR2 FQGNSA. V shed 3 bases and J shed 1 base, with 10 bases lying between them. The CDR3 runs 14 residues. The data originate from a study of breast tumors, draining lymph nodes, adjacent tissues. Whole-study results and caveats: The lymph node origin of tumor T cells was framed as consistent with a hypothesis, not demonstrated. The data were judged consistent with most tumor T cells coming from lymph node and expanding in tumor. Tumors had less TCR diversity than lymph nodes, more than nontumor tissue. Luminal-like breast cancer showed significantly higher tumor–nontumor repertoire similarity than basal-like.

Samples came from axillary lymph nodes draining the breast cancer. This chain uses TRBV7-2 with TRBJ2-7, with D possibly being TRBD1 (6 bases). Sequencing was done on a sample of axillary lymph node tissue. The source is a female donor with breast cancer. Some clones in this sample may be carry-over from other donors' samples. The CDR3: CASSFKQGSYEQYF. The CDR3 DNA follows: TGTGCCAGCAGCTTTAAACAGGGTTCCTACGAGCAGTACTTC.